One T cell receptor beta chain is described in this entry. These data come from a study of Tregs in tolerant kidney transplant recipients. TCRdb's table, derived via immunoSEQ multiplex PCR, lists solely in-frame clones and lacks some. The table lists tens of thousands of clones, about 89% of them singletons. Germline-derived CDR1 and CDR2 are LNHNV and YYDKDF (reference sequence). The CDR3 covers 15 residues. The V gene lost 8 bases and the J gene lost 1 base, with 17 bases spanning the gap. This clonotype was sampled from a human donor in good health. Sequencing used Tregs from blood. This chain connects TRBV15 to TRBJ2-5; the D gene is possibly TRBD1 (7 bases). The chain's CDR3 is CATQGGQKPQETQYF. In nucleotides, the CDR3 is TGTGCCACCCAGGGGGGACAGAAACCCCAAGAGACCCAGTACTTC.